The source of this TCR beta chain is a study of blood T cell repertoires in COVID-19. Study-level information: Sample material is recorded as cDNA or gDNA derived from T cells, B-cell-depleted T cells, or PBMCs.

The study drew participants aged about 18 to 89 years from roughly 25 US areas. In assigning cohorts, the study relied on participant-reported clinical history. Profiled with immunoSEQ multiplex PCR; TCRdb holds only in-frame clones, not every one. Of 300,000 to 350,000 clones in the sample, roughly 85% were seen once. The germline V gene encodes CDR1 MGHRA and CDR2 YSYEKL. The CDR3 contains 15 residues. V shed 2 bases, J shed 14 bases, and the junction held 11 bases outside the gene matches. Sequencing was done on a sample of PBMCs or T cells enriched from blood (not recorded which). The chain couples TRBV4-1 to TRBJ2-1, with 11 bases lining up with TRBD1. The receptor comes from a woman aged 35 to 49 with acute COVID-19. The CDR3 nucleotides are TGCGCCAGCAGCCAAACTTATGCGGGACAGGGGGGGAAGTTCTTC. Translated: CASSQTYAGQGGKFF.